The clone carrying this T cell receptor beta chain has a count of ten or more. Its antigen is not identified. The CDR3 length is 13 residues. V lost 6 bases and J 6 bases, leaving 15 bases between the germline ends. Germline lookup yields CDR1 MNHEY and CDR2 SVGEGT. Specified time point: persistent/refractory GD, antithyroid drugs over 5 years with positive TRAb. Extracted PBMC RNA gave rise to the TCR library. Investigators report Graves' disease was diagnosed under American Thyroid Association guidelines. This sample is part of a study of regulatory T cells in long-lasting Graves disease. Background on the study: Over 5 years on antithyroid drugs plus positive TSH receptor antibodies marked Graves' disease as persistent.

Study observations and caveats: Favored usage of TRBV28, TRBJ1-2 and TRBJ2-5 was recorded in persistent disease.

The authors built TCR beta libraries using iRepertoire HTBI primers and Arm-PCR of CDR3 regions. TCRdb passed the multiplex PCR reads through MiXCR, listing each CDR3 protein once. The data contain about 430,000 distinct CDR3 sequences, 20% to 25% of them singletons. The source is a female donor with Graves disease. Sequencing was performed on peripheral blood mononuclear cells (PBMCs), taken when the disease was refractory, from a patient treated with antithyroid drugs. The chain recombines TRBV6-2 or TRBV6-3 with TRBJ2-7; D is possibly TRBD2 (6 bases). The CDR3 bases are TGTGCCAGCAGCAACCTCGGGGGTGGCGAGCAGTACTTC. Translated, it gives CASSNLGGGEQYF.